The 18 T cell receptor beta chains below come from one sample, sequenced in a study of blood T cell repertoires in COVID-19. Profiled with immunoSEQ multiplex PCR; TCRdb holds only in-frame clones, not every one. The sample records about 83,000 clones, around nine tenths being singletons. Sequencing input: peripheral blood. These receptors were collected from a man aged 55 to 70 with acute or convalescent COVID-19.

The genes are TRBV3-1 (or the pseudogene TRBV3-2) and TRBJ2-5, with 8 bases fitting TRBD2. Germline trimming cut 0 bases from V and 6 bases from J; bases unmatched to any gene: 6. The CDR3 is 15 amino acids. Germline V gene lookup returns CDR1 LGHDT and CDR2 YNNKEL (reference sequence). For the CDR3, the DNA is TGTGCCAGCAGCCAAGATCCAGCGGGGGCCAAGACCCAGTACTTC. This sequence encodes CASSQDPAGAKTQYF.

The chain recombines TRBV24-1 with TRBJ1-2; TRBD1 matches at 8 bases. The V and J ends lost 7 bases and 4 bases, in that order; junction bases with no gene match: 4. This CDR3 has 13 residues. CDR1 KGHDR and CDR2 SFDVKD come from the germline V gene. CDR3 nucleotide sequence: TGTGCCACCAGCACGGACAGGGCCTATGGCTACACCTTC. Amino acids: CATSTDRAYGYTF.

The V gene is TRBV5-1, the J gene TRBJ2-7; 11 bases fit TRBD1. V lost 4 bases and J lost 6; bases outside the gene matches: 6. The CDR3 loop spans 14 amino acids. Germline assignment: CDR1 SGHRS and CDR2 YFSETQ. The CDR3 sequence is CASSVGTGGFEQYF. The CDR3 DNA is TGCGCCAGCAGCGTCGGGACAGGGGGTTTCGAGCAGTACTTC.

The CDR3 sequence is CATQGGNYGYTF. The CDR3 nucleotides read TGTGCCACTCAAGGAGGTAACTATGGCTACACCTTC. The chain carries TRBV7-2 and TRBJ1-2; no reliable D call. The CDR3 runs 12 residues. The V end lost 10 bases, the J end lost 1 base, and 10 bases lay between the germline ends. Germline CDR1 and CDR2: SGHTA and FQGNSA.

The V gene is TRBV5-1, the J gene TRBJ1-2, with 7 nucleotides matching TRBD1. CDR3 length: 14 amino acids. V lost 0 bases, J lost 4 bases, and 3 bases stayed unmatched. In germline, CDR1 is SGHRS, CDR2 YFSETQ. The CDR3 DNA reads TGCGCCAGCAGCTTGGAAGGGGGCGGCTATGGCTACACCTTC. Protein product: CASSLEGGGYGYTF.

The genes are TRBV4-2 and TRBJ1-1, with D possibly matching TRBD1 (5 bases). V was trimmed by 0 bases and J by 1 base, leaving 9 bases between them. In germline, CDR1 is LGHNA, CDR2 YNFKEQ. The CDR3 runs 15 residues. The CDR3 DNA follows: TGTGCCAGCAGCCAAGACAGGGTGGGGAACACTGAAGCTTTCTTT. Protein sequence: CASSQDRVGNTEAFF.

The V call is TRBV7-2, the J call TRBJ1-5, with 7 bases aligning to TRBD1. The CDR3 consists of 15 residues. The germline CDR1 and CDR2 sequences are SGHTA and FQGNSA. The V segment lost 1 base and the J segment 6 bases; nucleotides outside the gene matches: 6. The DNA for the CDR3 is TGTGCCAGCAGCTTAGTATCCCAGGGGGGTCAGCCCCAGCATTTT. This sequence encodes CASSLVSQGGQPQHF.

The rearrangement joins TRBV5-4 to TRBJ1-2; the match to TRBD1 covers 7 bases. Germline CDR1 SGHNT, CDR2 YYREEE (reference sequence). The V gene end was trimmed by 4 bases and the J gene end by 2 bases; junction bases not matched to a gene: 5. This CDR3 has 14 amino acids. This CDR3 reads CASSAGTANYGYTF. The CDR3 DNA follows: TGTGCCAGCAGCGCCGGGACAGCGAACTATGGCTACACCTTC.

The chain couples TRBV27 to TRBJ2-7; D remains unclear. The CDR3 length is 14 residues. V was cut by 3 bases and J by 0 bases, with 9 bases left in between. Germline lookup yields CDR1 MNHEY and CDR2 SMNVEV (reference sequence). Written as DNA, the CDR3 is TGTGCCAGCAGTTTGGGTTCTAGCTCCTACGAGCAGTACTTC. Translation: CASSLGSSSYEQYF.

The V and J genes are TRBV5-5 and TRBJ1-1; no definite D call. Trimming shortened V by 0 bases and J by 1 base, and 10 bases separated the two germline ends. CDR3 length: 15 amino acids. The germline V gene has CDR1 SGHKS and CDR2 YYEKEE (reference sequence). This CDR3 reads CASSLVGSPNTEAFF. CDR3 sequence (DNA): TGTGCCAGCAGCTTGGTGGGCAGTCCGAACACTGAAGCTTTCTTT.

The chain employs TRBV10-2 and TRBJ2-1, with 7 bases matching TRBD2. This CDR3 has 16 residues. V was clipped by 3 bases and J by 6 bases; unmatched bases: 11. Germline CDR1 reads WSHSY; CDR2 reads SAAADI. The CDR3 reads CASSEGLVKVRNEQFF. The CDR3 DNA is TGCGCCAGCAGTGAAGGACTAGTTAAAGTTCGCAATGAGCAGTTCTTC.

The gene calls are TRBV24-1 and TRBJ2-3; D may be TRBD2 (6 bases). The CDR3 extends over 13 amino acids. The germline V gene encodes CDR1 KGHDR and CDR2 SFDVKD. V lost 5 bases and J lost 6, with 11 bases in between. The CDR3 spells CATSGTSSDTQYF. The CDR3 DNA sequence: TGTGCCACCAGTGGAACTAGCAGTGATACGCAGTATTTT.

The rearrangement uses TRBV7-2 and TRBJ2-5, with D possibly being TRBD2 (5 bases). Trimming cost V 7 bases and J 5 bases, with 14 bases left between them. The length of the CDR3 is 13 residues. Looked up from germline, CDR1 is SGHTA and CDR2 is FQGNSA. The CDR3 loop is CASKPPGGETQYF. CDR3 nucleotides: TGTGCCAGCAAACCACCCGGCGGGGAGACCCAGTACTTC.

V and J are TRBV7-7 and TRBJ2-3; D uncertain. V gave up 1 base and J gave up 3 bases, with 14 bases separating them. The CDR3 sequence is 16 residues long. Germline assignment: CDR1 SSHAT and CDR2 FNYEAQ (reference sequence). The CDR3 is CASSLGRLTGTDTQYF. The CDR3 DNA is TGTGCCAGCAGCTTAGGGCGACTCACGGGTACAGATACGCAGTATTTT.

V gene TRBV5-4 combines with J gene TRBJ2-1; D might be TRBD1 (6 bases). Trimming took 0 bases from V and 3 from J, leaving 10 bases between them. In germline, CDR1 is SGHNT, CDR2 YYREEE (reference sequence). This CDR3 region has 15 residues. The CDR3 region has the DNA TGTGCCAGCAGCTTGGCAGGGGAAAGCTACAATGAGCAGTTCTTC. Translated: CASSLAGESYNEQFF.

A single count supports this clone. DNA for the CDR3: TGTGCCAGCAGTTCTAGGGGAGGCACTGAAGCTTTCTTT. Translating it yields CASSSRGGTEAFF. The J gene is TRBJ1-1, the V gene TRBV12-3 or TRBV12-4; a weak D match, TRBD1 (5 bases). The germline V and J ends were trimmed by 4 bases and 4 bases, with 10 bases remaining between them. There are 13 residues in the CDR3.

About this clone: This likely comes from a read error, as the CDR3 has no conserved phenylalanine or tryptophan at its end. The DNA is omitted, as the CDR3 cannot be located on it reliably, and the CDR3 follows TCRdb's listing. The chain employs TRBV7-9 and TRBJ2-7; TRBD2 was called by the table and not checked on the DNA. The CDR3 is 14 residues long, ends included. Germline V gives CDR1 SEHNR, CDR2 FQNEAQ (reference sequence). CDR3 sequence: CASSFPGLAGGLIL.

The rearrangement uses TRBV5-6 and TRBJ2-2; 8 nucleotides line up with TRBD1. The V segment lost 4 bases and the J segment 4 bases; nucleotides outside the gene matches: 3. The CDR3 is 14 amino acids. Germline loops: CDR1 SGHDT, CDR2 YYEEEE. CDR3 bases: TGTGCCAGCAGCGCTGGACAGGGCACCGGGGAGCTGTTTTTT. As protein: CASSAGQGTGELFF.